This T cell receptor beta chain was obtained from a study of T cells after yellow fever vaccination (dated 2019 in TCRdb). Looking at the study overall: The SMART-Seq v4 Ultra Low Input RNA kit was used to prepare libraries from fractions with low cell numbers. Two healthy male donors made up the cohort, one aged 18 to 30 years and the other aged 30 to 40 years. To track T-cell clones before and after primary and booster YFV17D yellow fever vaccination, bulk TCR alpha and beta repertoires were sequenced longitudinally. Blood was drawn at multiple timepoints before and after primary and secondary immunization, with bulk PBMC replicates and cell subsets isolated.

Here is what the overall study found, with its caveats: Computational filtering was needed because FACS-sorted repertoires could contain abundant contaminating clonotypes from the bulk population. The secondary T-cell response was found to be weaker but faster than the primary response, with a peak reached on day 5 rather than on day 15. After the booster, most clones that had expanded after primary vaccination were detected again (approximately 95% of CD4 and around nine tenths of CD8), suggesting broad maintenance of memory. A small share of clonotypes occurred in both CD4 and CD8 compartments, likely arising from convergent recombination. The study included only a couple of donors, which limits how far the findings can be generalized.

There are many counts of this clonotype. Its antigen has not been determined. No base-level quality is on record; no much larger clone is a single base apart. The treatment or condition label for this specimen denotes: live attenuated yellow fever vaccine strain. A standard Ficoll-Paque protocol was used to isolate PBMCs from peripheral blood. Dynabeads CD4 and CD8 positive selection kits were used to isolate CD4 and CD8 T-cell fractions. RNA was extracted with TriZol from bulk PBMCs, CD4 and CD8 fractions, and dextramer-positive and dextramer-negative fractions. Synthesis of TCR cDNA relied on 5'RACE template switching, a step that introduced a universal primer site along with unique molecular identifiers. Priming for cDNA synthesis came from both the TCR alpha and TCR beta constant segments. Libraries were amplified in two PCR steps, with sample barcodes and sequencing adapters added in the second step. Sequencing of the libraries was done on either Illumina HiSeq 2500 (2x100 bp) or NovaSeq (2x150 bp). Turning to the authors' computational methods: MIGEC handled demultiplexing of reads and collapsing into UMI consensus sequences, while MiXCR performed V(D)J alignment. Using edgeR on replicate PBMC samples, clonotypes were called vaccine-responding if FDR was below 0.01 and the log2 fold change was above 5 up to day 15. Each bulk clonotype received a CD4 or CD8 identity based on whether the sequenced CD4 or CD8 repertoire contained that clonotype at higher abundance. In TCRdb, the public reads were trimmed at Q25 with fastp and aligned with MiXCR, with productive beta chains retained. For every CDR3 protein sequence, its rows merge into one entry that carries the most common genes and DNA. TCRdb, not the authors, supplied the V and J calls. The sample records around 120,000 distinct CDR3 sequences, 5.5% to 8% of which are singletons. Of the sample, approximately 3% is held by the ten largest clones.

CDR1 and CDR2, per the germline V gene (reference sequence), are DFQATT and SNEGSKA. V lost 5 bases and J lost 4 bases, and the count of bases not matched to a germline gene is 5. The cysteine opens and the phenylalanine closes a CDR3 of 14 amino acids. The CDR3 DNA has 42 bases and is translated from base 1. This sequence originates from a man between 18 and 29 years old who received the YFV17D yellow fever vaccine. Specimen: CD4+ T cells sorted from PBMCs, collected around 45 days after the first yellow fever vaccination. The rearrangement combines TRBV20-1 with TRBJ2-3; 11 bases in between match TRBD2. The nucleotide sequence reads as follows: TGCAGTGCTTATACTAGCGGGGGATCAGATACGCAGTATTTT. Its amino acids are CSAYTSGGSDTQYF.